These 9 T cell receptor beta chains originate from one sample sequenced in a study of T-cell memory formation after mild COVID-19. TCRdb passed the 5' RACE reads through MiXCR, listing each CDR3 protein once. Seen here are more than 350,000 distinct CDR3 sequences, more than 15% observed once, and the top ten hold roughly a fifth. Sequenced material: PBMCs or a T cell subset sorted from them (not recorded which). These receptors all come from a man between 18 and 29 years old who had mild COVID-19 (a few samples of this study predate the infection). Cell type and time point are not known.

The table lists this clonotype with a few counts. The chain joins TRBV7-2 to TRBJ1-1; no reliable D call. CDR1 and CDR2 (germline): SGHTA, FQGNSA. The CDR3 consists of 13 residues. Trimming shortened V by 10 bases and J by 4 bases, and 16 bases separated the two germline ends. CDR3 in DNA: TGTGCCACCGGGAAGTATGACCCCACTGAAGCTTTCTTT. As protein: CATGKYDPTEAFF.

The chain couples TRBV4-3 to TRBJ1-1; D gene uncertain. The V end lost 0 bases, the J end lost 0 bases, and 5 bases lay between the germline ends. Looked up from germline, CDR1 is LGHNA and CDR2 is YSLEER. The CDR3 sequence is 14 residues long. The CDR3 nucleotides read TGCGCCAGCAGCCAAGACCCCCTGAACACTGAAGCTTTCTTT. Encoded protein: CASSQDPLNTEAFF.

This clonotype came up a few times. The V and J genes are TRBV29-1 and TRBJ2-3; unclear D gene. From germline, CDR1 is SQVTM and CDR2 ANQGSEA. Trimming left V 4 bases short and J 7 bases short, with 9 bases between. The CDR3 totals 11 residues. CDR3 sequence: CSVVTGNTQYF. The CDR3 bases are TGCAGCGTTGTAACGGGTAATACGCAGTATTTT.

This sequence joins TRBV5-1 and TRBJ2-3, with 10 bases that match TRBD2. CDR3 size: 15 residues. V lost 9 bases to trimming and J lost 6 bases; unmatched junction nucleotides: 13. In germline, CDR1 is SGHRS, CDR2 YFSETQ. Written as DNA, the CDR3 is TGCGCCACCACGAGCAGCGGGAGGGCACGGGATACGCAGTATTTT. Its translation is CATTSSGRARDTQYF.

The chain has TRBV20-1 and TRBJ2-5, with D possibly TRBD2 on 6 matching bases. CDR1 is DFQATT, CDR2 SNEGSKA, per germline (reference sequence). CDR3 length equals 11 residues. Trimming shortened V by 1 base and J by 7 bases, and 7 bases separated the two germline ends. CDR3 region: CSARAEGTQYF. The CDR3 DNA reads TGCAGTGCTAGAGCGGAGGGGACCCAGTACTTC.

This clonotype has a handful of counts. The chain recombines TRBV20-1 with TRBJ1-2; TRBD1 might be the D (6 bases). This CDR3 region has 13 residues. From germline, CDR1 is DFQATT and CDR2 SNEGSKA (reference sequence). Trimming removed 3 bases at V and 3 bases at J, with 11 bases between. The CDR3 region has the DNA TGCAGTGCTAGGGTTGCAGGGGACTATGGCTACACCTTC. It encodes CSARVAGDYGYTF.

This clonotype was counted ten times or more. The chain couples TRBV5-1 to TRBJ1-1, with no clear D. The CDR3 loop spans 13 amino acids. Trimming shortened V by 0 bases and J by 6 bases, and 9 bases separated the two germline ends. CDR1 and CDR2 (germline): SGHRS, YFSETQ. CDR3 in DNA: TGCGCCAGCAGCTTGGCCGGGCGGTCTGAAGCTTTCTTT. It codes for CASSLAGRSEAFF.

This clonotype came up a few times. The chain links TRBV20-1 to TRBJ2-1, with TRBD1 as a possible D gene (5 bases). The CDR3 length is 11 residues. From germline, CDR1 is DFQATT and CDR2 SNEGSKA (reference sequence). Between the trimmed V and J ends, which lost 5 bases and 8 bases, there was a span of 10 bases. This CDR3 is CSALQVDEQFF. The DNA for the CDR3 is TGCAGTGCTCTACAGGTAGATGAGCAGTTCTTC.

The sample holds a few counts of this clonotype. The V call is TRBV12-3 or TRBV12-4, the J call TRBJ1-3; weak D call: TRBD1 (5 bases). The CDR3 length is 17 residues. V gave up 5 bases and J gave up 0 bases, with 17 bases separating them. The chain's CDR3 is CASSPIGRGISGNTIYF. CDR3 nucleotides: TGTGCCAGCAGTCCCATCGGGAGGGGAATCTCTGGAAACACCATATATTTT.